This T cell receptor (beta chain) stems from a study of blood T cell repertoires in COVID-19. Study-wide background: COVID-19 samples from acute and convalescent phases originated in the United States, Italy and Spain.

Original data processing: Reference gene primer amplification in the assay estimated nucleated cell counts. Sequencing was performed with immunoSEQ multiplex PCR; in TCRdb, only in-frame clones are kept and a portion is missing. D and trimming come from the DNA, and the V and J calls and clone size come from that table. This sample carries approximately 110,000 clones, around 80% of them seen once, and the ten largest clones take 6.5% to 10%. From germline, CDR1 is MDHEN and CDR2 SYDVKM. With 5 bases clipped from V and 11 bases from J, the junction kept 9 bases outside the gene matches. The CDR3 sequence is 13 residues long.

The sample consisted of peripheral blood. The sequence was collected from a woman older than 75 with active or convalescent COVID-19. The chain couples TRBV28 to TRBJ2-1; 7 positions agree with TRBD2. This chain's CDR3 is CASSGSGLGKQFF. The CDR3 DNA follows: TGTGCCAGCAGTGGTAGCGGGCTGGGTAAGCAGTTCTTC.